One T cell receptor (beta chain) is described in this entry. Its antigen is not yet known. Within one base of it there is no much larger clone, and no base qualities were kept. This entry comes from a study of T cell responses to AZD1222 COVID-19 vaccine (dated by TCRdb to the early 2020s). Context from the whole study: A total of around 240 trial participants underwent TCR sequencing, of whom about 200 received two doses of AZD1222 and 26 received two doses of the MenACWY control vaccine. Enrollment into the trials was organized by age into subgroups of 18-55, 56-69 and 70-plus years, and those subgroups contained approximately 150, 30 and 60 TCR-sequenced participants, respectively. Broader findings and caveats from the paper: A significant rise in spike-specific TCR breadth and depth was observed after two AZD1222 doses relative to day 0 and relative to MenACWY recipients. Nearly half of unique spike-specific TCRs reportedly recognized epitopes outside regions mutated in the B.1.351 and B.1.1.7 variants. Because no day 14 peak-response samples were available, repertoires were characterized only after the peak T cell response. Participants were mostly white British and included more females than males, and it was suggested by the authors that clonal diversity may have been underestimated. Conclusions about previously exposed vaccinees were limited because only a handful of AZD1222 recipients were SARS-CoV-2 seropositive at baseline. In the small 56-69-year group, the increase in depth fell short of significance, most likely because of low power. CD4 TCRs associated with the vaccine covered the entire spike protein, and the dominant responses were in regions 160-218 and 743-854.

The CDR3 regions of human TCRbeta chains were subjected to immunosequencing. The authors' analysis ran thus. Repertoire TCRs were checked for matches against a reference library of SARS-CoV-2-specific TCRs that had been generated using the MIRA antigen-specificity platform. Breadth was defined as the fraction of unique TCRs that were SARS-CoV-2-associated. Depth was defined as the fraction of total T cells that were SARS-CoV-2-associated. Using the MIRA data, each spike-specific TCR was mapped to the spike region that the TCR reacts to and placed in a CD4 or CD8 class. Log10-transformed breadth and depth values were compared by one-way ANOVA with Sidak's multiple comparisons tests. TCRdb provides this immuneACCESS table in a form limited to in-frame rearrangements. Some clones are lacking; in checked studies, under half of them reflect an unresolved V gene, and why the rest are absent is not known. V and J calls and clone size come straight from that table; D and trimming were deduced from the DNA. This sample gives over 150,000 clones in total; 90% to 95% of them show up just once. 1.5% to 2% of the sample goes to the ten largest clones.

The sample's time point label, decoded: about 28 days (+/-7) after the second vaccine dose. Because spike-specific TCR depth and breadth did not differ between the two schedules, AZD1222 recipients who got a second dose at roughly 4 weeks were pooled with those who got a second dose at roughly 12 weeks. Vaccinee samples were obtained from the UK trials COV001 and COV002, which included a single-blind randomized controlled phase 2/3 trial of AZD1222 (ChAdOx1 nCoV-19) in healthy adults. For TCRbeta chain sequencing, PBMC samples were collected from trial participants at day 0 and at day 28 after the second dose. The germline V gene (reference sequence) specifies LNHNV as CDR1 and YYDKDF as CDR2. Including the terminal cysteine and phenylalanine, the CDR3 comprises 16 residues. Only the CDR3 region is kept as DNA, spanning 48 bases read in frame from base 1. Trimming removed 0 bases from V and 13 bases from J, leaving 21 bases between the germline ends.

The rearrangement combines TRBV15 with TRBJ1-4; matching of 5 bases hints at TRBD1 as the D gene. The specimen was peripheral blood, collected 28 days after the second AZD1222 dose. The receptor's source is an adult who received the AZD1222 COVID-19 vaccine. The DNA is TGTGCCACCAGCAGAGAATGGCCAGGAACGGGGGTTGGACTGTTTTTT. This translates into CATSREWPGTGVGLFF.